These 17 T cell receptor beta chains originate from one sample sequenced in a study of T cells after posttransplantation cyclophosphamide. The protocol was immunoSEQ multiplex PCR, while the TCRdb copy is restricted to in-frame clones and leaves out a portion. The sample holds around 35,000 clones, and no clone turns up only once. Sequenced input: PBMCs. These receptors all stem from a girl under 18 in good health, CMV-negative, and a related stem cell transplant donor.

This clone has ten or more counts. CDR3: CASSAPQGTEAFF. The CDR3 DNA reads TGTGCCAGCAGCGCTCCACAGGGGACTGAAGCTTTCTTT. The chain is built from TRBV7-9 and TRBJ1-1, with TRBD1 identical over 7 bases. Looked up from germline, CDR1 is SEHNR and CDR2 is FQNEAQ (reference sequence). Losses at the gene ends were 5 bases for V and 5 bases for J; bases not matched to a gene: 5. The CDR3 extends over 13 amino acids.

This clone was detected a few times. The V call is TRBV5-5, the J call TRBJ1-1; the D is unclear. V was trimmed by 1 base and J by 2 bases, leaving 3 bases between them. The CDR3 sequence is 12 residues long. Germline V lookup: CDR1 SGHKS, CDR2 YYEKEE (reference sequence). Here the CDR3 reads CASSLLNTEAFF. The CDR3 DNA is TGTGCCAGCAGCTTGCTAAACACTGAAGCTTTCTTT.

In this sample, this clone turned up a few times. The chain couples TRBV6-1 to TRBJ2-7; D possibly corresponds to TRBD2 (5 bases). The CDR3 is made up of 13 amino acids. From germline, CDR1 is MNHNS and CDR2 SASEGT. V lost 4 bases, J lost 4 bases, and 11 bases lay in between. This CDR3 is CASSGWPGYEQYF. CDR3 nucleotides: TGTGCCAGCAGTGGTTGGCCGGGGTACGAGCAGTACTTC.

This clone has just a few counts. The V and J genes are TRBV29-1 and TRBJ2-7, with TRBD1 matching over 10 bases. This CDR3 comprises 13 residues. With 7 bases clipped from V and 2 bases from J, the junction kept 5 bases outside the gene matches. Germline values: CDR1 SQVTM, CDR2 ANQGSEA. The CDR3: CSGGQGSPYEQYF. In DNA, the CDR3 is TGCAGCGGGGGACAGGGGAGCCCCTACGAGCAGTACTTC.

This clone was counted only a few times. The chain is built from TRBV18 and TRBJ1-2; D is undetermined. The CDR3 covers 13 residues. The V and J ends lost 2 bases and 4 bases respectively, with 8 bases between them. Germline CDR1 is KGHSH and CDR2 is LQKENI. The CDR3 DNA sequence: TGTGCCAGCTCACCAGTGGCCACCTATGGCTACACCTTC. Amino acids: CASSPVATYGYTF. Based on the CDR3 plus reference TRBV18 and TRBJ1-2, the full variable domain is NAGVMQNPRHLVRRRGQEARLRCSPMKGHSHVYWYRQLPEEGLKFMVYLQKENIIDESGMPKERFSAEFPKEGPSILRIQQVVRGDSAAYFCASSPVATYGYTFGSGTRLTVV.

This chain connects TRBV2 to TRBJ2-3, with D uncertain. Trimming removed 8 bases from V and 6 bases from J, with 12 bases in between. CDR3 length: 12 residues. Germline V gene lookup returns CDR1 SNHLY and CDR2 FYNNEI. CDR3 region: CASRNPVDTQYF. As DNA, the CDR3 is TGTGCCAGCCGTAACCCAGTCGATACGCAGTATTTT.

There are a few counts of this clone. This rearrangement joins TRBV5-1 to TRBJ1-3; perhaps TRBD1 as D (6 bases). The germline V gene has CDR1 SGHRS and CDR2 YFSETQ. The CDR3 is 16 residues long. Trimming took 2 bases from V and 4 from J, leaving 16 bases between them. The CDR3 reads CASSLLQGLDGNTIYF. As DNA, the CDR3 is TGCGCCAGCAGCTTACTACAGGGCCTTGACGGAAACACCATATATTTT.

This clone was counted many times. The chain carries TRBV11-2 and TRBJ2-4; D is uncertain. The germline CDR1 and CDR2 sequences are SGHAT and FQNNGV. The CDR3 has 14 amino acids. Trimming pared 4 bases from V and 0 bases from J, leaving 7 bases between. CDR3 residues: CASSSYLAKNIQYF. The CDR3 nucleotides are TGTGCCAGCAGCTCCTATCTAGCCAAAAACATTCAGTACTTC. Drawing the rest from reference TRBV11-2 and TRBJ2-4, the complete variable domain is EAGVAQSPRYKIIEKRQSVAFWCNPISGHATLYWYQQILGQGPKLLIQFQNNGVVDDSQLPKDRFSAERLKGVDSTLKIQPAKLEDSAVYLCASSSYLAKNIQYFGAGTRLSVL.

This clone showed up many times. The J gene is TRBJ1-2, the V gene TRBV19; D gene unclear. V lost 3 bases, J lost 1 base, and 6 bases lay in between. This CDR3 has 13 amino acids. CDR1 and CDR2 from the germline V gene are LNHDA and SQIVND (reference sequence). The CDR3 sequence is CASSINSNYGYTF. CDR3 nucleotide sequence: TGTGCCAGTAGTATCAACAGTAACTATGGCTACACCTTC.

This clone was counted many times. This chain links TRBV28 with TRBJ1-5, with D possibly matching TRBD1 (5 bases). The V end was cut by 5 bases, the J end by 4 bases, with 9 bases between. The length of the CDR3 is 13 residues. The germline V gene encodes CDR1 MDHEN and CDR2 SYDVKM. This CDR3 is CASSPRGNQPQHF. CDR3 coding DNA: TGTGCCAGCAGTCCTAGGGGAAATCAGCCCCAGCATTTT.

There are many counts of this clone. The chain has TRBV15 and TRBJ2-5; 9 nucleotides match TRBD2. Looked up from germline, CDR1 is LNHNV and CDR2 is YYDKDF (reference sequence). The V gene end was trimmed by 0 bases and the J gene end by 5 bases; junction bases not matched to a gene: 4. The CDR3 covers 15 residues. The CDR3 DNA sequence: TGTGCCACCAGCAGAGATGGCGGGGGGGCCGAGACCCAGTACTTC. Translating it yields CATSRDGGGAETQYF.

This clone occurred a few times. This rearrangement joins TRBV6-1 to TRBJ2-5; D might be TRBD1 (5 bases). V was cut by 4 bases and J by 5 bases, with 17 bases left in between. The CDR3 runs to 15 residues. The germline gives CDR1 MNHNS, CDR2 SASEGT. CDR3 residues: CASSGWAGYQETQYF. For the CDR3, the DNA is TGTGCCAGCAGTGGGTGGGCAGGGTATCAGGAGACCCAGTACTTC.

This clone was seen repeatedly, ten times or more. The V call is TRBV7-3, the J call TRBJ1-3; no reliable D call. Germline CDR1 SGHTA, CDR2 FQGTGA. The length of the CDR3 is 17 residues. V lost 0 bases to trimming and J lost 0 bases, with 12 bases between them. CDR3 protein: CASSLTSFFFSGNTIYF. The CDR3 DNA is TGTGCCAGCAGCTTAACTTCTTTCTTTTTCTCTGGAAACACCATATATTTT.

This sequence joins TRBV10-1 and TRBJ2-5; 7 nucleotides line up with TRBD2. Germline CDR1 reads WNHNN; CDR2 reads SYGVQD (reference sequence). This CDR3 comprises 14 residues. With 6 bases clipped from V and 5 bases from J, the junction kept 9 bases outside the gene matches. CDR3: CASRTSVGGETQYF. Written as DNA, the CDR3 is TGCGCCAGCAGAACTAGCGTCGGGGGGGAGACCCAGTACTTC.

This clone was seen many times. The chain combines TRBV28 with TRBJ1-3, with D possibly matching TRBD1 (6 bases). Per germline, CDR1 MDHEN and CDR2 SYDVKM. The V end lost 2 bases, the J end lost 4 bases, and 12 bases lay between the germline ends. The CDR3 contains 15 residues. The DNA of the CDR3 is TGTGCCAGCAGTTTAGATACAGGGACAGGAAACACCATATATTTT. Protein: CASSLDTGTGNTIYF.

This clone has a count of ten or more. This rearrangement joins TRBV5-6 to TRBJ1-6; D is ambiguous. V lost 0 bases, J lost 4 bases, and 5 bases lay in between. Germline CDR1 is SGHDT and CDR2 is YYEEEE. CDR3 length: 14 residues. CDR3 sequence: CASSLDGYNSPLHF. The CDR3 DNA reads as TGTGCCAGCAGCTTGGACGGGTATAATTCACCCCTCCACTTT.

This clone has a count of ten or more. This chain joins TRBV7-9 and TRBJ1-2, with TRBD1 identical over 7 bases. V lost 4 bases and J lost 3; bases outside the gene matches: 11. This CDR3 spans 16 amino acids. Germline CDR1 and CDR2: SEHNR and FQNEAQ (reference sequence). CDR3 sequence reads: CASSSTGTANYYGYTF. Written as DNA, the CDR3 is TGTGCCAGCAGCTCTACCGGGACAGCCAATTACTATGGCTACACCTTC.